This paragraph covers one T cell receptor (beta chain) sequence. Source study methods: Estimates of nucleated cell counts were drawn from the amplification of reference gene primers. Some clones are missing from TCRdb's copy, which holds only in-frame ones; the method was immunoSEQ multiplex PCR. V and J calls plus clone size are reproduced from that table; the DNA served to infer D and trimming. The data show approximately 450,000 clones, around nine tenths seen once. This sample was included in a study of blood T cell repertoires in COVID-19. At the level of the study: From the United States, Italy and Spain came samples of acute and convalescent COVID-19. From T cells, B-cell-depleted T cells, or PBMCs came the material, which was cDNA or gDNA.

The CDR3 loop spans 12 amino acids. Germline CDR1 and CDR2: MNHEY and SMNVEV (reference sequence). V lost 5 bases to trimming and J lost 8 bases, with 11 bases between them. The receptor was derived from a woman in her thirties with acute or convalescent COVID-19. The chain carries TRBV27 and TRBJ2-3, with D hard to call. The specimen sequenced was peripheral blood. The CDR3 protein is CASSDDNGTQYF. The CDR3 DNA reads TGTGCCAGCAGTGACGACAATGGTACGCAGTATTTT.